The T cell receptor (beta chain) described here comes from a study of cytomegalovirus exposure and HLA in healthy donors. General study points: In a later analysis, an Asian-associated ancestry cluster reportedly showed fewer N-insertions than the approximately 700-donor mean.

CDR3 length: 13 residues. Between the trimmed V and J ends, which lost 7 bases and 4 bases, there was a span of 13 bases. Germline loops: CDR1 LGHNT, CDR2 FRNRAP. Researchers ran the PCR with 60 Vbeta and 13 Jbeta primers. Produced via immunoSEQ multiplex PCR; TCRdb's table is partial and in-frame only. This sample has around 190,000 clones, with about 83% found just once. As regards this clone: Its antigen is as yet unknown.

This TCR came from a female donor in good health and CMV-seronegative. V gene TRBV12-5 combines with J gene TRBJ2-5; D is uncertain. The source material was PBMCs. The CDR3: CASVLPGGETQYF. DNA for the CDR3: TGTGCTAGTGTCCTCCCGGGTGGAGAGACCCAGTACTTC.